The 2 T cell receptor beta chains below were found in one sample sequenced in a study of CXCR3-negative and CXCR3-positive naive CD8 T cells. It was by 5' RACE with UMI labels that the TRB cDNA libraries were prepared. After re-calling the 5' RACE reads, TCRdb lists one entry per CDR3 protein, DNA absent. This sample carries fewer than 90,000 distinct CDR3 sequences, with 0.5% to 0.6% going to the ten biggest clones. General study findings and limits: Hydrophobicity of TRB CDR3s was greater in CXCR3-positive naive cells than in CXCR3-negative naive cells.

The antigens for these receptors are not known. The sample was naive CXCR3+ CD8+ T cells from blood. Documented subset: CD45RO-CCR7+CD27+CD95- naive CD8+ T cells expressing CXCR3 (TNR3+). The source is a human donor in good health. Some clones in this sample may be carry-over from other donors' samples.

This chain links TRBV27 with TRBJ2-7; without DNA, the TCRdb call of TRBD2 cannot be checked. Per germline, CDR1 MNHEY and CDR2 SMNVEV (reference sequence). The length of the CDR3 is 14 residues. This chain's CDR3 is CASSLRGTSYEQYF.

This chain links TRBV20-1 with TRBJ1-5; without DNA, the TCRdb call of TRBD1 cannot be checked. The CDR3 covers 14 residues. Germline V lookup: CDR1 DFQATT, CDR2 SNEGSKA (reference sequence). The CDR3 sequence: CRGPDRVGLVSQHF.